These T cell receptor beta chains were read from a single sample in a study of T cell repertoires in cytomegalovirus infection. One entry per CDR3 protein results from TCRdb running MiXCR on the reads. In the table there are nearly 700,000 distinct CDR3 sequences, 30% to 40% of which are singletons. Their specific antigens are unknown. Sample: cultured PBMCs, taken from culture after CMV antigen stimulation. These receptors were collected from a human donor in good health (CMV status not recorded). Some clones in this sample may be carry-over from other donors' samples. Each CDR3 is given with its conserved first and last residue.

v_gene: TRBV11-2; j_gene: TRBJ1-6; CDR3aa: CASSLAIRGHSPLHF
v_gene: TRBV6-1; j_gene: TRBJ2-7; CDR3aa: CASSEPGRSSYEQYF
v_gene: TRBV7-2; j_gene: TRBJ2-1; CDR3aa: CASSLRLAGGPQQFF
v_gene: TRBV20-1; j_gene: TRBJ2-1; CDR3aa: CSAYLRDYNEQFF
v_gene: TRBV10-3; j_gene: TRBJ2-3; CDR3aa: CAISLRTSGGMEDTQYF
v_gene: TRBV5-1; j_gene: TRBJ1-1; CDR3aa: CASSQGGALTGLHEAFF
v_gene: TRBV27; j_gene: TRBJ1-6; CDR3aa: CASSWYRGPALYSPLHF
v_gene: TRBV7-6; j_gene: TRBJ2-5; CDR3aa: CASSPKVGAHGETQYF
v_gene: TRBV20-1; j_gene: TRBJ2-3; CDR3aa: CSATSSTGQGGDTQYF
v_gene: TRBV6-1; j_gene: TRBJ2-3; CDR3aa: CASSEDGRIREDTQYF
v_gene: TRBV14; j_gene: TRBJ2-1; CDR3aa: CASSQTGLAGRPYNEQFF
v_gene: TRBV11-2; j_gene: TRBJ2-3; CDR3aa: CASSPLTTDTQYF
v_gene: TRBV6-2/TRBV6-3; j_gene: TRBJ2-2; CDR3aa: CASRQSTGELFF
v_gene: TRBV12-3/TRBV12-4; j_gene: TRBJ1-1; CDR3aa: CASSLGVEPFF
v_gene: TRBV20-1; j_gene: TRBJ2-3; CDR3aa: CSAAGLAGVGDTQYF
v_gene: TRBV4-3; j_gene: TRBJ1-5; CDR3aa: CASSQDPFSNQPQHF
v_gene: TRBV12-3/TRBV12-4; j_gene: TRBJ1-3; CDR3aa: CASRVSGNTIYF
v_gene: TRBV29-1; j_gene: TRBJ1-4; CDR3aa: CSAGRVGDEKLFF
v_gene: TRBV7-9; j_gene: TRBJ2-7; CDR3aa: CASTATGGPYEQYF
v_gene: TRBV6-1; j_gene: TRBJ2-5; CDR3aa: CASSYSLAAYQETQYF
v_gene: TRBV11-2; j_gene: TRBJ2-5; CDR3aa: CASSLGPGFGETQYF
v_gene: TRBV7-7; j_gene: TRBJ1-3; CDR3aa: CASSLTADLSGNTIYF
v_gene: TRBV20-1; j_gene: TRBJ2-1; CDR3aa: CSPRYPWGTEQFF
v_gene: TRBV7-2; j_gene: TRBJ2-1; CDR3aa: CASSRFRAAEQFF
v_gene: TRBV7-2; j_gene: TRBJ2-3; CDR3aa: CASSLLGSGGGGTDTQYF
v_gene: TRBV12-3/TRBV12-4; j_gene: TRBJ1-5; CDR3aa: CAGARDRNQPQHF
v_gene: TRBV27; j_gene: TRBJ2-3; CDR3aa: CASSLSRGGFAHF
v_gene: TRBV7-8; j_gene: TRBJ2-7; CDR3aa: CASSSRDMLAF
v_gene: TRBV5-1; j_gene: TRBJ2-7; CDR3aa: CASSSAGTGGHEQYF
v_gene: TRBV19; j_gene: TRBJ2-7; CDR3aa: CAGAQTYEQYF
v_gene: TRBV3-1; j_gene: TRBJ1-4; CDR3aa: CASSQAGTGEKLFF
v_gene: TRBV2; j_gene: TRBJ2-5; CDR3aa: CASPQGRDRETQYF
v_gene: TRBV7-9; j_gene: TRBJ2-3; CDR3aa: CASSLLAGDTDTQYF
v_gene: TRBV6-6; j_gene: TRBJ2-3; CDR3aa: CATSQGIRDTQYF
v_gene: TRBV6-2/TRBV6-3; j_gene: TRBJ1-3; CDR3aa: CASITLSLNSGNTIYF
v_gene: TRBV7-2; j_gene: TRBJ2-1; CDR3aa: CASSHRAPPEQFF
v_gene: TRBV4-3; j_gene: TRBJ1-2; CDR3aa: CASSHLQQGNGYTF
v_gene: TRBV5-3; j_gene: TRBJ2-1; CDR3aa: CASSLGGAAKFF
v_gene: TRBV20-1; j_gene: TRBJ2-7; CDR3aa: CSAPGGAYYEQYF